This TCR beta chain was obtained from a study of OX40 agonist ivuxolimab in advanced cancers. Study outcomes and limitations: Blood T cells, both CD4+ and CD8+, expanded clonally by week 6 at 0.1 to 3.0 mg/kg.

The protocol was immunoSEQ multiplex PCR, while the TCRdb copy is restricted to in-frame clones and leaves out a portion. Among tens of thousands of clones listed, roughly 90% were seen once. A note on this clone: What it binds is not known.

Trimming removed 0 bases from V and 0 bases from J; junction bases left unmatched: 10. Germline CDR1 reads SQVTM; CDR2 reads ANQGSEA. The CDR3 is 19 amino acids. This chain connects TRBV29-1 to TRBJ2-1; TRBD2 agrees at 11 bases. Specimen: CD4+ or CD8+ T cells sorted from blood, collected in a trial of the OX40 agonist ivuxolimab. This clonotype was obtained from an adult with an advanced solid tumor such as melanoma, head and neck, liver or kidney cancer. CDR3 residues: CSVEDPIAGGPSSYNEQFF. DNA of the CDR3: TGCAGCGTTGAAGATCCAATAGCGGGAGGGCCGAGCTCCTACAATGAGCAGTTCTTC.